This TCR beta chain was recovered during a study of regulatory T cells in long-lasting Graves disease. Study results and limitations: TRBV28, TRBJ1-2 and TRBJ2-5 emerged as the favored segments in persistent disease.

The length of the CDR3 is 16 residues. V dropped 4 bases and J dropped 4 bases, with 17 bases sitting between them. The V gene's germline CDR1 is LGHDT and CDR2 YNNKEL (reference sequence). This clonotype has a count of ten or more. The target antigen is unknown. iRepertoire HTBI primers and Arm-PCR of CDR3 regions built TCR beta libraries. TCRdb passed the multiplex PCR reads through MiXCR, listing each CDR3 protein once. Here the sample spans approximately 350,000 distinct CDR3 sequences, roughly 17% being singletons. Specified time point: newly diagnosed GD, antithyroid drugs for less than 3 months. The TCR library used RNA extracted from PBMCs. The same data also went into a second study, on T cells in Graves' hyperthyroidism and ophthalmopathy. This second report adds: An initial round of RT-PCR targeting the TCR CDR3 relied on the HTBI primer set.

This chain joins TRBV3-1 and TRBJ2-1; maybe TRBD1 (5 bases). Sequencing used peripheral blood mononuclear cells (PBMCs), obtained at new diagnosis, from a patient treated with antithyroid drugs. This TCR derives from a woman under 30 with Graves disease. CDR3 DNA: TGTGCCAGCAGCCCCCTCGGACACCCTGGATACAATGAGCAGTTCTTC. Its protein is CASSPLGHPGYNEQFF.